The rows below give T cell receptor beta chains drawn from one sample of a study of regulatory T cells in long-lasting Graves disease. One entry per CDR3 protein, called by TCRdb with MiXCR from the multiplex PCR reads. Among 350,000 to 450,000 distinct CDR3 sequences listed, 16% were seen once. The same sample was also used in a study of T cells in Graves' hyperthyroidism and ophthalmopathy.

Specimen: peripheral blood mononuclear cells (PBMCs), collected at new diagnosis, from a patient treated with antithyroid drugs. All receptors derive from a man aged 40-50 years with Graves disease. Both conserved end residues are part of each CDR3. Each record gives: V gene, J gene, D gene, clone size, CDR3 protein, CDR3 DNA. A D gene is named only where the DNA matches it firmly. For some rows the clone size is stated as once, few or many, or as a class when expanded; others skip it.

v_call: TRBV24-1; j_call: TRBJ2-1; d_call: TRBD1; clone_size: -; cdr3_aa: CATSDSPGGMDNEQFF; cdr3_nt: TGTGCCACCAGTGATTCCCCAGGGGGCATGGACAATGAGCAGTTCTTC
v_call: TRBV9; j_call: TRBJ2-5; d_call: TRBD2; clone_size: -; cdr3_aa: CASSVGSGGFVETQYF; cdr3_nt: TGTGCCAGCAGCGTCGGTAGCGGGGGGTTTGTAGAGACCCAGTACTTC
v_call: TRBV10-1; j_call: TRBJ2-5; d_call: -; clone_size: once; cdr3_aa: CASSEGQQETQYF; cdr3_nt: TGCGCCAGCAGTGAAGGTCAGCAAGAGACCCAGTACTTC
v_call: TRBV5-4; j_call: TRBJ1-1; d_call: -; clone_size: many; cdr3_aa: CASSPYRAGNTEAFF; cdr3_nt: TGTGCCAGCAGCCCCTACCGGGCGGGGAACACTGAAGCTTTCTTT
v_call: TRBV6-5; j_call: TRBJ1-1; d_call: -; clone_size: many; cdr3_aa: CASSYSGSNTEAFF; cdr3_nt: TGTGCCAGCAGTTACTCTGGGTCGAACACTGAAGCTTTCTTT
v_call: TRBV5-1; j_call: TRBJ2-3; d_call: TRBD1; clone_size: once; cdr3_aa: CASSRIDRGPDTQYF; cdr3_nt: TGCGCCAGCAGCCGAATAGACAGGGGGCCAGATACGCAGTATTTT
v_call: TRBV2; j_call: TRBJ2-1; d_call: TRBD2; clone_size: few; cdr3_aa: CASSAGTSGGNEQFF; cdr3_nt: TGTGCCAGCAGTGCGGGGACTAGCGGGGGTAATGAGCAGTTCTTC
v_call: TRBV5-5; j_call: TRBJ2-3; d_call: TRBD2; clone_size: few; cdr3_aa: CASSAGTSGTVDTQYF; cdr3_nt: TGTGCCAGCAGCGCCGGGACTAGCGGGACGGTAGATACGCAGTATTTT
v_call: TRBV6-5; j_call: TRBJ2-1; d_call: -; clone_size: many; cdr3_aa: CASSLVLRAPRGSYNEQFF; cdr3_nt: TGTGCCAGCAGTTTAGTCCTGCGGGCCCCCCGGGGCTCCTACAATGAGCAGTTCTTC
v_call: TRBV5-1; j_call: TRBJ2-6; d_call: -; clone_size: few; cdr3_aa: CASSLAGFFGANVLTF; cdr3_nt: TGCGCCAGCAGCTTGGCAGGGTTTTTTGGGGCCAACGTCCTGACTTTC
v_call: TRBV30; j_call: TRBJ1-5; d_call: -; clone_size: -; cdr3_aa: CAWSEREGGESQPQHF; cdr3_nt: TGTGCCTGGAGTGAAAGAGAAGGGGGGGAGTCTCAGCCCCAGCATTTT
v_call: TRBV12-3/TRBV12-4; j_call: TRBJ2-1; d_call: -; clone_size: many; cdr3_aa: CASSFRAGWFNEQFF; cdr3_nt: TGTGCCAGCAGTTTTAGGGCGGGGTGGTTCAATGAGCAGTTCTTC
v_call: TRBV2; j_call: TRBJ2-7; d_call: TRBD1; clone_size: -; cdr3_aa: CASSPGGTGSNEQYF; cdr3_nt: TGTGCCAGCTCCCCCGGAGGGACAGGGAGCAACGAGCAGTACTTC
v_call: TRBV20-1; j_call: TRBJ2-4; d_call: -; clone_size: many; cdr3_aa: CSAATASKNIQYF; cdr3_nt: TGCAGTGCAGCAACAGCGTCCAAAAACATTCAGTACTTC
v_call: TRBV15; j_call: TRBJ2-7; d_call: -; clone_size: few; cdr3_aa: CATSRDYGSGEEQYF; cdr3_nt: TGTGCCACCAGCAGAGATTACGGATCGGGGGAGGAGCAGTACTTC
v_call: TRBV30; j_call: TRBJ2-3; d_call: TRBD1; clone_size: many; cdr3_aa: CACLYRGITDTQYF; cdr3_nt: TGTGCCTGCCTTTACAGGGGAATCACAGATACGCAGTATTTT
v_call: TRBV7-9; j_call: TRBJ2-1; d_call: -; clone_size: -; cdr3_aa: CASSFLYAEQFF; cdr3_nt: TGTGCCAGCAGCTTTCTCTACGCCGAGCAGTTCTTC
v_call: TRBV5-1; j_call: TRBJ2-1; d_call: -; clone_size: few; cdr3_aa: CASSLTTAYNEQFF; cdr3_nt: TGCGCCAGCAGCTTGACTACCGCCTACAATGAGCAGTTCTTC
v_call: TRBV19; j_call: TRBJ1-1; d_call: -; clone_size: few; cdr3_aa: CASSDLTGGTMNTEAFF; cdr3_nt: TGTGCCAGTAGTGACTTGACAGGAGGGACCATGAACACTGAAGCTTTCTTT
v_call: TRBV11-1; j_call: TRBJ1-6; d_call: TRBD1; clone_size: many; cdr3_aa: CASSLTQGESPLHF; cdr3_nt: TGTGCCAGCAGCTTAACCCAGGGGGAGTCACCCCTCCACTTT
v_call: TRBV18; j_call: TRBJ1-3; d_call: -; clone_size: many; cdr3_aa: CASSPVTPSGNTIYF; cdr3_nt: TGTGCCAGCTCACCGGTGACACCCTCTGGAAACACCATATATTTT
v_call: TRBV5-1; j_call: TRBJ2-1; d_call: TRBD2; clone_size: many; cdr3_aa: CASSSGGTAGNEQFF; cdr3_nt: TGCGCCAGCTCCTCCGGGGGGACGGCCGGCAATGAGCAGTTCTTC
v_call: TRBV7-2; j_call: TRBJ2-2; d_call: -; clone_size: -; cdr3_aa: CASSLDPSGFANTGELFF; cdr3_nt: TGTGCCAGCAGCCTGGACCCTTCCGGCTTCGCGAACACCGGGGAGCTGTTTTTT
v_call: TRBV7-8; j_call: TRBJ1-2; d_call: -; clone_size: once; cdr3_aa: CASSLREGNYGYTF; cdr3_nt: TGTGCCAGCAGCTTAAGGGAGGGAAACTATGGCTACACCTTC
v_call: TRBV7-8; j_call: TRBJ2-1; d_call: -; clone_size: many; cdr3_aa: CASSLMQEYYNEQFF; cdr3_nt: TGTGCCAGCAGCTTAATGCAGGAATACTACAATGAGCAGTTCTTC
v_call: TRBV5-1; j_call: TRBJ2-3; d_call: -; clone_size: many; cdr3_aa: CASSLMGTLSTDTQYF; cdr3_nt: TGCGCCAGCAGCTTGATGGGGACACTGAGCACAGATACGCAGTATTTT
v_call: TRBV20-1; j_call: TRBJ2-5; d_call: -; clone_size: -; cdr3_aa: CSAQGGHETQYF; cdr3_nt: TGCAGTGCGCAGGGGGGGCATGAGACCCAGTACTTC
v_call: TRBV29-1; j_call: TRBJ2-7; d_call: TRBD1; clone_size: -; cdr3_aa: CSAGRGQDKQYF; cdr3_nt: TGCAGCGCTGGACGGGGACAGGATAAGCAGTACTTC
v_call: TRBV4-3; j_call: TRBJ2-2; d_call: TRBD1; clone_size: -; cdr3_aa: CASSQDSGGTGELFF; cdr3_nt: TGCGCCAGCAGCCAAGATTCAGGGGGCACCGGGGAGCTGTTTTTT
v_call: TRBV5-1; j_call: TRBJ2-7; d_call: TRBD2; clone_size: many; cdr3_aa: CASSLSGDAYEQYF; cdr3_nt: TGCGCCAGCAGCTTAAGCGGGGACGCCTACGAGCAGTACTTC
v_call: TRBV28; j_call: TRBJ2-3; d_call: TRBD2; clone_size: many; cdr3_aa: CASRRTSGGSQYF; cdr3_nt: TGTGCCAGTCGCCGGACTAGCGGGGGGTCGCAGTATTTT
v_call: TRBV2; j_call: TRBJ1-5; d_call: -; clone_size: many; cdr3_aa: CASSEWVSNQPQHF; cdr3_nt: TGTGCCAGCAGTGAATGGGTTAGCAATCAGCCCCAGCATTTT
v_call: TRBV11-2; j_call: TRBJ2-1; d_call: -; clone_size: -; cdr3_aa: CASSYGTEGNEQFF; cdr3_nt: TGTGCCAGCAGCTACGGGACTGAGGGCAATGAGCAGTTCTTC
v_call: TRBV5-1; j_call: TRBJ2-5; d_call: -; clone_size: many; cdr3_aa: CASSLYRKETQYF; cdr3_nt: TGCGCCAGCAGCTTGTACAGGAAAGAGACCCAGTACTTC